The entry below gives a single T cell receptor beta chain sequence along with its context. Its target is not known. A much larger clone differs from this one at a single base, so this may be a read error. A constant-region primer served to make TCR beta cDNA from around 540 ng total RNA. Three nested multiplex PCR rounds, a slightly modified ARM-PCR, produced the libraries for TCR beta. One entry per CDR3 protein, called by TCRdb with MiXCR from the multiplex PCR reads. The table lists some 30,000 distinct CDR3 sequences, around 71% of them singletons. The data originate from a study of tumor-infiltrating lymphocytes in primary liver carcinoma. Whole-study results and caveats: Researchers report that only about 7.5-25% of top clones turned up in all five tumor regions.

For each extraction, RNA and DNA were obtained together from around 18-30 mg of unsorted bulk tissue. Each participant had primary liver carcinoma, and surgical resection was the treatment. Over 80% of the cells in every tumor sample were viable tumor cells. This clonotype originated in a woman aged 25 to 39 with primary liver carcinoma and hepatitis B virus infection. Sequencing was done on a sample of liver tumor tissue from sampling region 3. Indicated subset: tumor region T3, left-lateral pole.

As DNA, the CDR3 is TGTGCCAGTAACTACTCCCGTGGTAGCGGGAGAGAGGCCCAGTACTTC. The encoded protein is CASNYSRGSGREAQYF. The chain recombines TRBV11-2 with TRBJ2-5, with TRBD2 identical over 9 bases. CDR3 size: 16 residues. Germline assignment: CDR1 SGHAT and CDR2 FQNNGV.